This TCR beta chain was profiled in a study of cytomegalovirus exposure and HLA in healthy donors. Whole-study results and caveats: In a later analysis, the majority of CMV-associated beta chains seemingly showed HLA restriction.

Both 60 Vbeta primers and 13 Jbeta primers went into the PCR. Sequencing used immunoSEQ multiplex PCR; TCRdb keeps in-frame clones, though not all of them. The profile shows 180,000 or so clones, approximately 80% of them singletons. The CDR3 has 16 residues. J lost 6 bases, V lost 2 bases, and 10 bases had no gene match. Germline V gene sequence: CDR1 MNHNY, CDR2 SVGAGI (reference sequence). About this clone itself: The antigen is unknown.

Sequenced input: PBMCs. The genes are TRBV6-6 and TRBJ1-5; 7 nucleotides line up with TRBD1. This TCR derives from a girl aged 10-17 years in good health and CMV-seropositive. CDR3: CASSYPWTGSGQPQHF. The CDR3 bases are TGTGCCAGCAGTTACCCGTGGACAGGTAGCGGTCAGCCCCAGCATTTT.